The next 25 T cell receptor beta chains were all read from a single sample in a study of cytomegalovirus exposure and HLA in healthy donors. Primers for the PCR totalled 60 Vbeta and 13 Jbeta. TCRdb keeps only in-frame clones here, not all; method: immunoSEQ multiplex PCR. This sample's table reports about 43,000 clones. Material: PBMCs. The receptors derive from a woman aged 25-40 years in good health and CMV-seronegative.

The chain links TRBV28 to TRBJ1-1; tentatively, D is TRBD1 (6 bases). Deletions cut 5 bases from V and 4 bases from J, with 23 bases between. The CDR3 contains 17 residues. The germline CDR1 and CDR2 sequences are MDHEN and SYDVKM. CDR3 nucleotide sequence: TGTGCCAGCAGTCGATATGGAAACAGGGCCGTCGGCACTGAAGCTTTCTTT. This encodes CASSRYGNRAVGTEAFF.

The V call is TRBV5-4, the J call TRBJ2-7; D is ambiguous. The CDR3 is made up of 14 amino acids. V dropped 2 bases and J dropped 5 bases, with 14 bases sitting between them. Germline V gene data show CDR1 as SGHNT and CDR2 as YYREEE (reference sequence). This CDR3 reads CASSFMETLNEQYF. CDR3 DNA: TGTGCCAGCAGCTTTATGGAGACCTTAAACGAGCAGTACTTC.

The V call is TRBV6-5, the J call TRBJ1-3; the D is unclear. The CDR3 covers 16 residues. Germline values: CDR1 MNHEY, CDR2 SVGAGI. V lost 0 bases and J 0 bases, leaving 9 bases between the germline ends. The CDR3 loop is CASSYSTTSSGNTIYF. In nucleotides, the CDR3 is TGTGCCAGCAGTTACTCGACAACCTCCTCTGGAAACACCATATATTTT.

The chain recombines TRBV5-1 with TRBJ2-6; 8 bases map to TRBD1. The CDR3 length is 17 residues. The V and J ends lost 2 bases and 1 base, in that order; junction bases with no gene match: 5. The V gene's germline CDR1 is SGHRS and CDR2 YFSETQ. The DNA for the CDR3 is TGCGCCAGCAGCTTCCGACAGGGGAGTTCTGGGGCCAACGTCCTGACTTTC. The encoded protein is CASSFRQGSSGANVLTF.

The V call is TRBV11-2, the J call TRBJ2-7; the match to TRBD2 covers 7 bases. The germline V gene encodes CDR1 SGHAT and CDR2 FQNNGV. V lost 5 bases, J lost 7 bases, and 20 bases stayed unmatched. The CDR3 spans 17 residues. The DNA for the CDR3 is TGTGCCAGCAGCCTACCCCCATCACTAGCGCCCTCGGGTGAGCAGTACTTC. Protein sequence: CASSLPPSLAPSGEQYF.

The gene calls are TRBV19 and TRBJ1-6; 7 bases are shared with TRBD1. Looked up from germline, CDR1 is LNHDA and CDR2 is SQIVND (reference sequence). The CDR3 covers 16 residues. With 5 bases clipped from V and 2 bases from J, the junction kept 6 bases outside the gene matches. The CDR3 DNA follows: TGTGCCAGTAGTCCCGGGACAGCGACCTATAATTCACCCCTCCACTTT. Translation: CASSPGTATYNSPLHF.

This sequence joins TRBV19 and TRBJ2-1; TRBD2 agrees at 9 bases. This CDR3 comprises 17 residues. Losses at the gene ends were 4 bases for V and 2 bases for J; bases not matched to a gene: 9. From germline, CDR1 is LNHDA and CDR2 SQIVND (reference sequence). The CDR3 sequence is CASSSLAGESAYNEQFF. The CDR3 nucleotides are TGTGCCAGTAGTAGTTTAGCGGGAGAATCGGCCTACAATGAGCAGTTCTTC.

The chain links TRBV7-9 to TRBJ2-1, with 10 bases that match TRBD2. Germline CDR1 SEHNR, CDR2 FQNEAQ (reference sequence). The CDR3 is 16 amino acids. J lost 2 bases, V lost 5 bases, and 6 bases had no gene match. The CDR3 region has the DNA TGTGCCAGCAGCACCCGGACTAGCGGCCCCTACAATGAGCAGTTCTTC. It yields the protein CASSTRTSGPYNEQFF.

The chain links TRBV4-1 to TRBJ2-5; tentative D call: TRBD1 (6 bases). The germline gives CDR1 MGHRA, CDR2 YSYEKL. V was cut by 4 bases and J by 5 bases, with 11 bases left in between. This CDR3 spans 13 amino acids. CDR3 loop: CASSLTGGETQYF. Written as DNA, the CDR3 is TGCGCCAGCAGCCTAACTGGGGGCGAGACCCAGTACTTC.

V gene TRBV10-3 combines with J gene TRBJ1-5; 10 nucleotides match TRBD1. The CDR3 contains 14 residues. Germline lookup yields CDR1 ENHRY and CDR2 SYGVKD. V lost 6 bases, J lost 4 bases, and 3 bases stayed unmatched. CDR3 protein: CAIRGTGVNQPQHF. The CDR3 bases are TGTGCCATCAGGGGGACAGGGGTAAATCAGCCCCAGCATTTT.

V usage is TRBV9 and J usage is TRBJ2-1; TRBD2 matches 12 bases. Germline loops: CDR1 SGDLS, CDR2 YYNGEE. The ends lost 0 bases at V and 7 bases at J; junction bases unmatched: 5. The CDR3 runs to 16 residues. This chain's CDR3 is CASSVGTSGTYNEQFF. The CDR3 DNA reads TGTGCCAGCAGCGTAGGGACTAGCGGGACTTATAATGAGCAGTTCTTC. The complete variable domain, with remaining parts taken from reference TRBV9 and TRBJ2-1, reads DSGVTQTPKHLITATGQRVTLRCSPRSGDLSVYWYQQSLDQGLQFLIQYYNGEERAKGNILERFSAQQFPDLHSELNLSSLELGDSALYFCASSVGTSGTYNEQFFGPGTRLTVL.

The chain employs TRBV29-1 and TRBJ2-1; 12 bases line up with TRBD1. Per germline, CDR1 SQVTM and CDR2 ANQGSEA. This CDR3 region has 15 residues. V lost 3 bases and J lost 5; bases outside the gene matches: 5. DNA of the CDR3: TGCAGCGTTGACGGGACAGGGGGCAGGGACAATGAGCAGTTCTTC. As protein: CSVDGTGGRDNEQFF.

The chain joins TRBV7-9 to TRBJ1-2; weak D call: TRBD1 (6 bases). This CDR3 is 13 amino acids long. Trimming took 5 bases from V and 4 from J, leaving 11 bases between them. Looked up from germline, CDR1 is SEHNR and CDR2 is FQNEAQ (reference sequence). CDR3 sequence (DNA): TGTGCCAGCAGCCAGGACAGACTCTATGGCTACACCTTC. It encodes CASSQDRLYGYTF. The entire variable domain, with the rest obtained from reference TRBV7-9 and TRBJ1-2, is as follows: DTGVSQNPRHKITKRGQNVTFRCDPISEHNRLYWYRQTLGQGPEFLTYFQNEAQLEKSRLLSDRFSAERPKGSFSTLEIQRTEQGDSAMYLCASSQDRLYGYTFGSGTRLTVV.

The rearrangement uses TRBV7-9 and TRBJ1-1; 10 bases fit TRBD1. Trimming cost V 5 bases and J 0 bases; bases outside gene matches: 6. Germline V CDR1 and CDR2: SEHNR, FQNEAQ (reference sequence). CDR3 size: 16 residues. The CDR3 sequence: CASSDRQGALNTEAFF. The CDR3, as DNA: TGTGCCAGCAGCGACCGACAGGGGGCGTTGAACACTGAAGCTTTCTTT.

The chain couples TRBV18 to TRBJ1-1, with no clear D. Germline CDR1 KGHSH, CDR2 LQKENI. V was pared by 6 bases and J by 7 bases, with 12 bases between. The CDR3 has 12 residues. DNA of the CDR3: TGTGCCAGCTCCCACGGAGTTGGTGAAGCTTTCTTT. It encodes CASSHGVGEAFF.

The chain carries TRBV30 and TRBJ1-2, with D possibly TRBD1 on 6 matching bases. The germline V gene has CDR1 GTSNPN and CDR2 SVGIG (reference sequence). CDR3 length equals 17 residues. V dropped 1 base and J dropped 0 bases, with 18 bases sitting between them. CDR3 nucleotide sequence: TGTGCCTGGAGTGACCGCCCGGCGGGGGCGGCTAACTATGGCTACACCTTC. This codes for CAWSDRPAGAANYGYTF.

The chain joins TRBV30 to TRBJ2-7, with 9 bases identical to TRBD1. The germline gives CDR1 GTSNPN, CDR2 SVGIG (reference sequence). The length of the CDR3 is 13 residues. V was clipped by 5 bases and J by 3 bases; unmatched bases: 5. CDR3 DNA sequence: TGTGCCTGGGGGGAGGACAGGGGCTACGAGCAGTACTTC. This translates into CAWGEDRGYEQYF.

The rearrangement links TRBV27 to TRBJ2-6, with D maybe TRBD1 (5 bases). V lost 6 bases and J lost 2, with 11 bases in between. The CDR3 contains 15 residues. CDR1 and CDR2 from the germline V gene are MNHEY and SMNVEV (reference sequence). This CDR3 reads CASRQGYPGANVLTF. CDR3 coding DNA: TGTGCCAGCAGGCAGGGTTACCCTGGGGCCAACGTCCTGACTTTC.

V and J are TRBV29-1 and TRBJ2-3; possibly TRBD2 for D (7 bases). From germline, CDR1 is SQVTM and CDR2 ANQGSEA. The CDR3 contains 13 residues. Between the trimmed V and J ends, which lost 6 bases and 2 bases, there was a span of 12 bases. CDR3 sequence (DNA): TGCAGCGTGGGGGGGGCCCTCACAGATACGCAGTATTTT. Translation gives CSVGGALTDTQYF.

The rearrangement links TRBV19 to TRBJ1-4; D may be TRBD1 (5 bases). Germline CDR1 is LNHDA and CDR2 is SQIVND (reference sequence). CDR3 size: 14 residues. Trimming left V 3 bases short and J 3 bases short, with 8 bases between. The CDR3 loop reads CASSISGPNEKLFF. The DNA for the CDR3 is TGTGCCAGTAGTATTTCAGGGCCTAATGAAAAACTGTTTTTT.

This chain connects TRBV7-9 to TRBJ2-5, with D maybe TRBD1 (5 bases). Germline V gene lookup returns CDR1 SEHNR and CDR2 FQNEAQ (reference sequence). The CDR3 consists of 16 residues. Trimming took off 4 bases at V and 3 bases at J, with 18 bases between the two ends. Here the CDR3 DNA reads TGTGCCAGCAGCTCTGGGTGGGGCAAAGGGGAAGAGACCCAGTACTTC. This codes for CASSSGWGKGEETQYF.

The genes are TRBV11-3 and TRBJ1-2; D is ambiguous. Looked up from germline, CDR1 is SGHNT and CDR2 is YENEEA. Trimming took 5 bases from V and 8 from J, leaving 12 bases between them. The CDR3 covers 12 residues. CDR3 loop: CASSPEGRGYTF. The CDR3 nucleotides are TGTGCCAGCAGCCCCGAGGGAAGGGGCTACACCTTC.

This sequence joins TRBV4-3 and TRBJ2-1; 7 bases match TRBD2. V lost 0 bases, J lost 7 bases, and 6 bases stayed unmatched. The germline V gene has CDR1 LGHNA and CDR2 YSLEER. The CDR3 runs 15 residues. The CDR3, as DNA: TGCGCCAGCAGCCAAGATATGACTAGCTTTAATGAGCAGTTCTTC. The encoded protein is CASSQDMTSFNEQFF.

This chain links TRBV19 with TRBJ2-7, with 8 bases that match TRBD1. The CDR3 has 14 amino acids. Germline-derived CDR1 and CDR2 are LNHDA and SQIVND (reference sequence). Unmatched junction bases numbered 5, after V lost 5 bases and J lost 2 bases. This CDR3 is CASSPRQGTYEQYF. In DNA, the CDR3 is TGTGCCAGTAGTCCGAGACAGGGGACCTACGAGCAGTACTTC. The entire variable domain, with the rest obtained from reference TRBV19 and TRBJ2-7, is as follows: DGGITQSPKYLFRKEGQNVTLSCEQNLNHDAMYWYRQDPGQGLRLIYYSQIVNDFQKGDIAEGYSVSREKKESFPLTVTSAQKNPTAFYLCASSPRQGTYEQYFGPGTRLTVT.

The chain is built from TRBV7-9 and TRBJ1-5; 7 bases map to TRBD1. CDR1 is SEHNR and CDR2 is FQNEAQ in the germline V gene (reference sequence). V lost 4 bases to trimming and J lost 7 bases; unmatched junction nucleotides: 4. The CDR3 is made up of 13 amino acids. As DNA, the CDR3 is TGTGCCAGCAGCTCGACAGGGAAACAGCCCCAGCATTTT. Its translation: CASSSTGKQPQHF.